A single sample is the source of the 8 T cell receptor beta chains below, sequenced in a study of T-cell memory formation after mild COVID-19. TCRdb itself ran the 5' RACE reads through MiXCR, one entry per CDR3 protein. The sample lists fewer than 400,000 distinct CDR3 sequences, 15% to 20% occurring once. Sample: PBMCs or a T cell subset sorted from them (not recorded which). All receptors come from a man aged 18 to 29 who had mild COVID-19 (a few samples of this study predate the infection). Cell type and time point are not known.

J is TRBJ1-6 and V is TRBV12-3 or TRBV12-4; tentative D call: TRBD1 (5 bases). CDR3 length equals 13 residues. V was trimmed by 7 bases and J by 4 bases, leaving 8 bases between them. As DNA, the CDR3 is TGTGCCAGCACCCGGGGGTATAATTCACCCCTCCACTTT. Protein: CASTRGYNSPLHF.

This clonotype occurred a few times. The chain couples TRBV7-9 to TRBJ1-2, with TRBD1 matching over 10 bases. The germline V gene has CDR1 SEHNR and CDR2 FQNEAQ (reference sequence). V shed 5 bases, J shed 7 bases, and the junction held 10 bases outside the gene matches. This CDR3 has 15 amino acids. The CDR3 DNA reads as TGTGCCAGCAGCCCCCCGGGACAGGGGACGTCTGGCTACACCTTC. Translation: CASSPPGQGTSGYTF.

This clonotype was detected only a few times. V gene TRBV6-2 or TRBV6-3 combines with J gene TRBJ2-7; D perhaps matches TRBD2 (5 bases). The CDR3 spans 12 residues. V gave up 6 bases and J gave up 2 bases, with 8 bases separating them. Germline loops: CDR1 MNHEY, CDR2 SVGEGT. Here the CDR3 reads CASSRDTYEQYV. The CDR3 DNA follows: TGTGCCAGCAGCCGGGATACCTACGAGCAGTACGTC.

The table lists this clonotype with a few counts. The chain combines TRBV6-5 with TRBJ2-3, with unresolved D. CDR1 and CDR2 from the germline V gene are MNHEY and SVGAGI. Trimming left V 7 bases short and J 4 bases short, with 3 bases between. This CDR3 has 10 amino acids. CDR3 DNA: TGTGCCAGCATCCCAGATACGCAGTATTTT. Translated: CASIPDTQYF.

A few counts support this clonotype. The CDR3 reads CASSLVGNYGDEQYF. In DNA form, the CDR3 reads TGTGCCAGCAGCTTAGTTGGGAATTACGGGGACGAGCAGTACTTC. This chain uses TRBV7-2 with TRBJ2-7; the D gene is possibly TRBD2 (5 bases). V dropped 1 base and J dropped 5 bases, with 15 bases sitting between them. This CDR3 comprises 15 residues. Germline CDR1 and CDR2: SGHTA and FQGNSA.

CDR3 coding DNA: TGTGCCACCAGCAGAGCACAGGGTTTCTACGAGCAGTACTTC. Translated, it gives CATSRAQGFYEQYF. This chain uses TRBV15 with TRBJ2-7; possible D gene TRBD1, 6 bases. CDR1 and CDR2 from the germline V gene are LNHNV and YYDKDF (reference sequence). The CDR3 runs 14 residues. Trimming took off 1 base at V and 3 bases at J, with 10 bases between the two ends.

The V gene is TRBV29-1, the J gene TRBJ1-2; 9 bases are shared with TRBD1. The CDR3 is made up of 16 amino acids. Per germline, CDR1 SQVTM and CDR2 ANQGSEA. Germline trimming cut 7 bases from V and 2 bases from J; bases unmatched to any gene: 14. This chain's CDR3 is CSAAPITGTGNYGYTF. DNA for the CDR3: TGCAGCGCCGCACCCATAACCGGGACAGGGAACTATGGCTACACCTTC.

This clonotype showed up many times. The chain joins TRBV7-3 to TRBJ2-3; TRBD1 aligns across 7 bases. The germline CDR1 and CDR2 sequences are SGHTA and FQGTGA. Unmatched junction bases numbered 6, after V lost 3 bases and J lost 3 bases. This CDR3 has 15 amino acids. The CDR3 protein is CASSFGTDKTDTQYF. DNA of the CDR3: TGTGCCAGCAGCTTCGGGACAGACAAGACAGATACGCAGTATTTT.